The rows below give T cell receptor beta chains drawn from one sample of a study of CD8+ T cells in alopecia areata. TCRdb keeps only in-frame clones here, not all; method: immunoSEQ multiplex PCR. The sample records roughly 150,000 clones, about 60% being singletons. The specimen was CD4+ T cells sorted from blood, collected at week 0. These receptors were collected from a human donor with alopecia areata. Both conserved end residues are part of each CDR3. A D gene is named only where the DNA matches it firmly. Size tells how often a clone was seen (once, few, many) or the class of an expanded clone, and some rows leave it out.

v_gene	d_gene	abundance	j_gene	CDR3aa	CDR3nt
TRBV5-1	-	-	TRBJ1-2	CASSLSEHNNLYGYTF	TGCGCCAGCAGCTTGTCCGAACACAACAACCTCTATGGCTACACCTTC
TRBV5-4	-	few	TRBJ2-2	CASSLSRGGNTGELFF	TGTGCCAGCAGCTTGAGCAGGGGAGGTAACACCGGGGAGCTGTTTTTT
TRBV30	-	-	TRBJ1-5	CAWSGGRSNQPQHF	TGTGCCTGGAGTGGGGGAAGGAGCAATCAGCCCCAGCATTTT
TRBV7-9	-	-	TRBJ1-6	CASSFSGNSPLHF	TGTGCCAGCAGCTTCTCAGGGAATTCACCCCTCCACTTT
TRBV7-9	TRBD1	-	TRBJ1-1	CASNVGQDEAFF	TGTGCCAGCAACGTAGGACAGGATGAAGCTTTCTTT
TRBV7-2	TRBD1	-	TRBJ1-2	CASSFFGGQGERDGYTF	TGTGCCAGCAGCTTCTTTGGCGGACAGGGGGAGCGGGACGGCTACACCTTC
TRBV29-1	-	-	TRBJ2-1	CSVDRGGSWEQFF	TGCAGCGTTGACAGGGGTGGGAGTTGGGAGCAGTTCTTC
TRBV7-9	-	-	TRBJ1-1	CASSSAGTRAFF	TGTGCCAGCAGCTCGGCAGGGACGAGAGCTTTCTTT
TRBV5-6	-	-	TRBJ1-1	CASSLGALGAFF	TGTGCCAGCAGCCTGGGGGCCTTAGGAGCTTTCTTT
TRBV7-2	-	-	TRBJ2-3	CASSSRHTDTQYF	TGTGCCAGCAGCTCACGCCACACAGATACGCAGTATTTT
TRBV7-2	TRBD1	-	TRBJ2-5	CASSGQGRGTQYF	TGTGCCAGCAGCGGACAGGGAAGGGGGACCCAGTACTTC
TRBV29-1	TRBD2	few	TRBJ2-3	CSVEGASGGADTQYF	TGCAGCGTTGAAGGGGCTAGCGGGGGGGCAGATACGCAGTATTTT
TRBV2	TRBD2	once	TRBJ2-4	CASSKSSGGINIQYF	TGTGCCAGCTCAAAGAGTAGCGGGGGAATAAACATTCAGTACTTC
TRBV7-2	-	-	TRBJ1-1	CASSPQSSTEAFF	TGTGCCAGCAGCCCGCAGTCTAGCACTGAAGCTTTCTTT
TRBV18	-	-	TRBJ2-7	CASSPPSRAKYEQYF	TGTGCCAGCTCACCACCGTCCAGGGCCAAATACGAGCAGTACTTC
TRBV29-1	-	-	TRBJ1-2	CSVLGRAYGYTF	TGCAGCGTTTTGGGAAGGGCGTATGGCTACACCTTC
TRBV10-3	-	-	TRBJ2-5	CAISATVGETQYF	TGTGCCATCAGCGCCACGGTGGGGGAGACCCAGTACTTC
TRBV7-6	-	-	TRBJ1-2	CASSRMPGVSSGYTF	TGTGCCAGCAGCAGAATGCCAGGGGTTTCGAGTGGCTACACCTTC
TRBV7-2	TRBD1	-	TRBJ2-2	CASSLGTGMTGELFF	TGTGCCAGCAGCTTGGGGACAGGGATGACCGGGGAGCTGTTTTTT
TRBV5-1	TRBD1	-	TRBJ2-7	CASSPAGTGGVGYEQYF	TGCGCCAGCAGCCCTGCCGGGACAGGGGGCGTTGGCTACGAGCAGTACTTT
TRBV9	TRBD2	once	TRBJ2-1	CASSVGELAGYRNEQFF	TGTGCCAGCAGCGTGGGCGAACTAGCGGGGTATCGCAATGAGCAGTTCTTC
TRBV5-6	-	-	TRBJ2-7	CASSSTGRQYF	TGTGCCAGCAGCTCCACAGGGAGGCAGTACTTC